This is a list of T cell receptor beta chains from one sample in a study of blood T cell repertoires in COVID-19. Clones were read by immunoSEQ multiplex PCR, and TCRdb kept only the in-frame ones, dropping some. Here the sample spans 170,000 or so clones, around nine tenths being singletons. Sequenced: peripheral blood. Every receptor here comes from a man between 50 and 59 years old with acute or convalescent COVID-19. The conserved cysteine and the conserved F or W are not part of the CDR3 here.

13	TRBJ2-7	TRBV6-2/TRBV6-3	ASSYSAGSIYEQY
13	TRBJ2-5	TRBV3-1/TRBV3-2	ASSPGQGAIETQY
16	TRBJ2-3	TRBV19	ASERPLRDKLYTDTQY
12	TRBJ1-2	TRBV28	ASRATGGAGGYT
12	TRBJ1-5	TRBV2	ASSEGRSLQPQH
13	TRBJ1-3	TRBV18	ASSLRDISGNTIY
14	TRBJ1-5	TRBV3-1/TRBV3-2	ASSLSATGEGRPQH
10	TRBJ1-2	TRBV29-1	SVAAGSFGYT
14	TRBJ1-2	TRBV7-8	ASSLARGGDPSGYT
13	TRBJ2-5	TRBV13	ASSLDGQGAKTQY
15	TRBJ2-3	TRBV4-3	ASSRLLPGLAADTQY
16	TRBJ2-2	TRBV18	ASSPPGLAGRNTGELF
15	TRBJ1-3	TRBV19	ASSMLARRTSGNTIY
12	TRBJ2-5	TRBV7-9	ASSLSSPWETQY
11	TRBJ2-7	TRBV10-1	ARRDKAGIEQY
15	TRBJ1-2	TRBV20-1	SASLREYRVDHGGYT
13	TRBJ1-2	TRBV4-1	ASSQEVRSFYGYT
11	TRBJ1-2	TRBV6-5	ASSYQGASGYT
15	TRBJ1-5	TRBV7-8	ASSLSAGGASNQPQH
16	TRBJ1-5	TRBV7-6	ASSYEEDRGNSNQPQH
16	TRBJ2-4	TRBV7-9	ASSLALRDSIAKNIQY
10	TRBJ1-2	TRBV19	ASRASGFGYT
9	TRBJ1-2	TRBV21-1	ASRQGYGYT
12	TRBJ2-5	TRBV6-6	ASRGTGGGETQY
13	TRBJ2-1	TRBV29-1	SVALGTSSHNEQF
13	TRBJ2-5	TRBV5-1	ASSPGLAGGETQY
15	TRBJ2-2	TRBV7-9	ASTAQTGWVNVGELF
12	TRBJ1-1	TRBV5-1	ASSPGTGNTEAF
14	TRBJ1-1	TRBV7-8	ASSLALGGAGTEAF